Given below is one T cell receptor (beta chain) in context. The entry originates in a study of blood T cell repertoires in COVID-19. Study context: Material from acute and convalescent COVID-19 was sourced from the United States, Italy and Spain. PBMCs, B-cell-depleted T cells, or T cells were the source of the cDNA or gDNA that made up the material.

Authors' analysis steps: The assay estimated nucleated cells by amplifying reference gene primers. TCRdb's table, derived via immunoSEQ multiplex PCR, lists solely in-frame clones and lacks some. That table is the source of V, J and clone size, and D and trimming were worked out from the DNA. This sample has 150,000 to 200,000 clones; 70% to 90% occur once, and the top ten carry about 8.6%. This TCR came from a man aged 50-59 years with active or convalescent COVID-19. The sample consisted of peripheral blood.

CDR3 DNA: TGTGCCAGCTCACCACGGGCAGGGGGAAACAATCAGCCCCAGCATTTT. Residues: CASSPRAGGNNQPQHF. The chain combines TRBV18 with TRBJ1-5, with 7 positions matching TRBD1. The CDR3 consists of 16 residues. Germline trimming cut 1 base from V and 3 bases from J; bases unmatched to any gene: 6. Per the germline V gene, CDR1 is KGHSH and CDR2 is LQKENI.